The 2 T cell receptor beta chains presented below share a single source sample, sequenced in a study of T cell responses to AZD1222 COVID-19 vaccine. TCRdb's copy holds only in-frame clones and misses some; the assay was immunoSEQ multiplex PCR. The top ten clones hold 6.5% to 10% of a sample with approximately 99,000 clones, approximately 91% of them seen once. The starting material was peripheral blood, obtained 28 days after the second AZD1222 dose. These receptor sequences come from an adult who received the AZD1222 COVID-19 vaccine.

This sequence joins TRBV11-2 and TRBJ2-1; tentatively, D is TRBD2 (6 bases). This CDR3 contains 15 residues. Germline V gene sequence: CDR1 SGHAT, CDR2 FQNNGV. V lost 2 bases to trimming and J lost 4 bases, with 12 bases between them. CDR3 loop: CASSLWLASYNEQFF. The CDR3 nucleotides are TGTGCCAGCAGCTTATGGCTAGCGTCATACAATGAGCAGTTCTTC.

The chain is built from TRBV2 and TRBJ1-1; possible D gene TRBD1, 6 bases. V lost 6 bases, J lost 10 bases, and 18 bases lay in between. Germline CDR1 and CDR2: SNHLY and FYNNEI. The CDR3 sequence is 13 residues long. CDR3 bases: TGTGCCAGCAGCGAGGGTGGACAGAGCAGAGCTTTCTTT. This gives the protein CASSEGGQSRAFF.